This TCR beta chain was sequenced during a study of T-cell memory formation after mild COVID-19 (dated by TCRdb to 2020 to 2023). In terms of the full investigation: TCR sequence clusters from the two donors were found to be largely donor specific. T-cell clones expanding and contracting after mild COVID-19 in two donors were tracked by longitudinal TCRalpha and TCRbeta repertoire sequencing. Two young, previously healthy adult volunteers, one female and one male, were included in the cohort. What the research found in general, with its limitations: The study included only a couple of mild cases, and larger cohorts that include severe cases with pre-infection samples were judged to be necessary. Contracting CD4+ clones appeared mostly in the CM and EM memory subsets, whereas CD8+ clones were enriched in EMRA. SARS-CoV-2 specificity was not confirmed for the second-wave clones peaking on day 37. Some responding clones were detected in pre-infection memory, which suggested that pre-existing cross-reactive memory T cells had joined the SARS-CoV-2 response. Clones that contracted from day 15 to 85 showed balanced CD4/CD8 phenotypes, whereas a second wave of clones that expanded from day 15 to 37 leaned towards CD4+.

PBMCs were isolated by Ficoll-Paque density gradient centrifugation. Data came from an Illumina NovaSeq 6000. TCRalpha and TCRbeta cDNA libraries were built by 5'RACE with constant-segment primers, adding sample barcodes and unique molecular identifiers. RNA was extracted from every sample with Trizol reagent. Libraries were amplified in two PCR steps, with a second sample barcode and Illumina TruSeq adapters added in the second step. Libraries were sequenced on an Illumina NovaSeq with 2 x 150 bp paired-end reads. In the paper's pipeline: Demultiplexing of reads and collapsing into UMI-guided consensus sequences were performed with migec v1.2.7. With mixcr v2.1.11, UMI consensuses were aligned to TRA and TRB V and J templates and assembled into clonotypes. Expanded or contracted clonotypes were those called significant by both edgeR and NoisET, with noise models trained on biological replicates. edgeR calls used a false discovery rate-adjusted p below 0.01 and a log2 fold-change threshold of 1. As an exploratory analysis of dynamics, max-normalized trajectories of the 1000 most abundant clonotypes were examined by PCA with hierarchical clustering. Separately sequenced CD4+ and CD8+ repertoires were used to assign the CD4 or CD8 phenotype of responding clones. Using fastp at Q25 and MiXCR, TCRdb reprocessed the public reads and kept productive beta chains. Under each unique CDR3 protein, matching rows form one entry showing the most common genes and DNA. TCRdb's processing, not the study's, gives the V and J calls here. Present in this sample are 390,000 or so distinct CDR3 sequences, 15% to 20% of which were seen just once. The ten largest make up roughly 21% of the sample.

Notes on this clonotype: The antigen this receptor binds is unknown. No much larger clone is present one base from it, and per-base qualities are unavailable.

The CDR3 spans 14 residues, from the cysteine through the phenylalanine. The sequence is cut down to CDR3 DNA, 42 bases in frame from base 1. The germline V gene sets CDR1 to SGHTA and CDR2 to FQGNSA. V is pruned by 3 bases and J by 7 bases, leaving 5 bases of the junction without a gene match. The sample comprised PBMCs or a T cell subset sorted from them (not recorded which). This clonotype originated in a man younger than 30 who had mild COVID-19 (a few samples of this study predate the infection). The sample titles of this study are shuffled in the database, so cell type and time point are left out; the donor was told from shared clones. The V and J segments used are TRBV7-2 and TRBJ1-5; TRBD1 matches 8 bases in the middle. The CDR3 reads as follows: CASSLNRGEQPQHF. The DNA reads TGTGCCAGCAGCTTGAACAGGGGGGAACAGCCCCAGCATTTT.